This passage covers 16 T cell receptor beta chains from one sample sequenced in a study of early T cells in non-severe SARS-CoV-2 infection. TCRdb re-called the 5' RACE reads through MiXCR, storing one row per CDR3 protein. The table has approximately 23,000 distinct CDR3 sequences, 3.5% to 4.5% seen once; the top ten hold approximately 5.6%. The sample was whole blood. The origin of the receptors is an adult who was a healthcare worker with PCR-confirmed SARS-CoV-2 infection or an uninfected control (not recorded which).

In its sample, this clonotype was seen many times. V gene TRBV19 combines with J gene TRBJ1-5; D is unresolved. This CDR3 spans 14 amino acids. Per the germline V gene, CDR1 is LNHDA and CDR2 is SQIVND (reference sequence). V lost 3 bases and J 6 bases, leaving 12 bases between the germline ends. CDR3 protein: CASSIRRVFQPQHF. CDR3 sequence (DNA): TGTGCCAGTAGTATCCGGAGGGTATTTCAGCCCCAGCATTTT.

This clonotype was detected ten times or more. This rearrangement joins TRBV20-1 to TRBJ1-1; 7 nucleotides align to TRBD1. Trimming removed 0 bases from V and 7 bases from J; junction bases left unmatched: 8. Germline V gene sequence: CDR1 DFQATT, CDR2 SNEGSKA (reference sequence). The CDR3 is 14 residues long. CDR3 in amino acids: CSARDLRQGDEAFF. The CDR3 DNA reads as TGCAGTGCTAGAGATCTGCGGCAGGGGGATGAAGCTTTCTTT.

This clonotype was counted many times. The chain joins TRBV5-5 to TRBJ2-7; D gene ambiguous. Germline V gives CDR1 SGHKS, CDR2 YYEKEE (reference sequence). This CDR3 is 14 amino acids long. The germline V and J ends were trimmed by 0 bases and 0 bases, with 7 bases remaining between them. CDR3 residues: CASSLGDLSYEQYF. In nucleotides, the CDR3 is TGTGCCAGCAGCTTGGGCGACCTCTCCTACGAGCAGTACTTC.

This clonotype showed up many times. The chain carries TRBV30 and TRBJ1-1, with D unclear. The CDR3 is 14 residues long. Trimming took off 3 bases at V and 4 bases at J, with 15 bases between the two ends. CDR1 is GTSNPN, CDR2 SVGIG, per germline (reference sequence). CDR3 nucleotide sequence: TGTGCCTGGAGACAACGGCATTCTGGCACTGAAGCTTTCTTT. This encodes CAWRQRHSGTEAFF.

This clonotype was seen ten or more times. The chain combines TRBV9 with TRBJ2-1, with TRBD1 matching over 11 bases. The J segment lost 8 bases and the V segment lost 0 bases, leaving 7 bases of the junction unmatched. This CDR3 region has 16 residues. Germline assignment: CDR1 SGDLS and CDR2 YYNGEE. In DNA, the CDR3 is TGTGCCAGCAGCGTAGGGTTAGGACAGGGGGCTTATGAGCAGTTCTTC. Amino acid sequence: CASSVGLGQGAYEQFF.

This clonotype showed up just a few times. J is TRBJ2-5 and V is TRBV27, with 13 positions matching TRBD2. Germline V gene data show CDR1 as MNHEY and CDR2 as SMNVEV (reference sequence). The V segment lost 4 bases and the J segment 5 bases; nucleotides outside the gene matches: 13. CDR3 length: 18 residues. Here the CDR3 reads CASSSLAGGYSARETQYF. Written as DNA, the CDR3 is TGTGCCAGCAGTTCACTAGCGGGGGGGTATTCGGCCCGGGAGACCCAGTACTTC.

This clonotype was observed many times. The CDR3 DNA is TGTGCCATCAGTGACAACTATGGCTACACCTTC. Its protein is CAISDNYGYTF. The V call is TRBV10-3, the J call TRBJ1-2; D unresolved. The CDR3 contains 11 residues. CDR1 and CDR2 (germline): ENHRY, SYGVKD. V lost 3 bases and J 2 bases, leaving 1 base between the germline ends.

This clonotype has ten or more counts. The chain couples TRBV20-1 to TRBJ2-5; D not resolved. The germline V and J ends were trimmed by 3 bases and 1 base, with 6 bases remaining between them. This CDR3 has 12 amino acids. The germline V gene encodes CDR1 DFQATT and CDR2 SNEGSKA (reference sequence). In DNA form, the CDR3 reads TGCAGTGCTAGCGGCAGCCAAGAGACCCAGTACTTC. It translates to CSASGSQETQYF.

In this sample, this clonotype turned up many times. The chain has TRBV20-1 and TRBJ2-1; 13 nucleotides line up with TRBD2. The V gene's germline CDR1 is DFQATT and CDR2 SNEGSKA (reference sequence). The CDR3 is made up of 16 amino acids. Trimming cost V 5 bases and J 5 bases; bases outside gene matches: 9. The CDR3 is CSAGLAGAQGNNEQFF. The CDR3 DNA sequence: TGCAGTGCTGGACTAGCGGGGGCGCAGGGGAACAATGAGCAGTTCTTC.

This clonotype was counted many times. The chain employs TRBV7-2 and TRBJ2-7; TRBD1 aligns across 10 bases. Germline V gives CDR1 SGHTA, CDR2 FQGNSA. Trimming at V came to 1 base and at J to 1 base, leaving 1 base not matched to a gene. The CDR3 sequence is 15 residues long. This CDR3 reads CASSLGGQGSYEQYF. CDR3 in DNA: TGTGCCAGCAGCTTAGGGGGACAGGGGTCCTACGAGCAGTACTTC.

This clonotype was picked up many times. One end of the junction does not line up with germline, which may come from a read error. This chain uses TRBV5-6 with TRBJ1-1; maybe TRBD1 (6 bases). The germline gives CDR1 SGHDT, CDR2 YYEEEE. The CDR3 has 17 amino acids. The CDR3 nucleotides are TGTGCCAGCAGCTTACTCGGTGTTAGACAGGCTCACACTGAAGCCTTCTTT. Protein: CASSLLGVRQAHTEAFF. Combining the CDR3 with reference TRBV5-6 and TRBJ1-1 gives the whole variable domain DAGVTQSPTHLIKTRGQQVTLRCSPKSGHDTVSWYQQALGQGPQFIFQYYEEEERQRGNFPDRFSGHQFPNYSSELNVNALLLGDSALYLCASSLLGVRQAHTEAFFGQGTRLTVV.

This clonotype was detected many times. This rearrangement joins TRBV10-3 to TRBJ1-5; D unresolved. Trimming took 3 bases from V and 0 from J, leaving 0 bases between them. CDR1 is ENHRY and CDR2 is SYGVKD in the germline V gene. The CDR3 spans 12 residues. This CDR3 is CAISDSNQPQHF. The DNA of the CDR3 is TGTGCCATCAGTGATAGCAATCAGCCCCAGCATTTT.

The V call is TRBV29-1, the J call TRBJ2-6; TRBD1 might be the D (5 bases). CDR3 size: 13 residues. V lost 6 bases, J lost 7 bases, and 13 bases lay in between. The V gene's germline CDR1 is SQVTM and CDR2 ANQGSEA. This chain's CDR3 is CSVLTVPANVLTF. CDR3 nucleotide sequence: TGCAGCGTCCTGACAGTTCCCGCCAACGTCCTGACTTTC.

Many counts were recorded for this clonotype. The rearrangement joins TRBV7-6 to TRBJ2-5; TRBD1 aligns across 10 bases. V gave up 4 bases and J gave up 2 bases; unmatched junction bases: 10. The CDR3 covers 17 residues. CDR1 is SGHVS and CDR2 is FNYEAQ in the germline V gene. The CDR3 here is CASSSYLQDRGQETQYF. The DNA of the CDR3 is TGTGCCAGCAGCTCATACCTCCAGGACAGGGGGCAAGAGACCCAGTACTTC.

The sample holds many counts of this clonotype. V usage is TRBV3-1 and J usage is TRBJ2-1, with D possibly being TRBD2 (6 bases). V lost 5 bases to trimming and J lost 12 bases, with 14 bases between them. The CDR3 covers 12 residues. The germline CDR1 and CDR2 sequences are LGHDT and YNNKEL (reference sequence). CDR3 nucleotides: TGTGCCAGCAGCTGGACTACCCAAATGCAGTTCTTC. Protein product: CASSWTTQMQFF.

This clonotype was observed at least ten times. This sequence joins TRBV6-2 or TRBV6-3 and TRBJ1-1; D is unclear. Germline CDR1 and CDR2: MNHEY and SVGEGT. Trimming shortened V by 7 bases and J by 1 base, and 13 bases separated the two germline ends. This CDR3 is built from 14 residues. Here the CDR3 DNA reads TGTGCCAGCACTTGGAACGGGCAGAACACTGAAGCTTTCTTT. Its protein is CASTWNGQNTEAFF.